These T cell receptor beta chains were read from a single sample in a study of blood T cell repertoires in COVID-19. The protocol was immunoSEQ multiplex PCR, while the TCRdb copy is restricted to in-frame clones and leaves out a portion. The repertoire has tens of thousands of clones, 65% to 80% of them found once; the top ten carry roughly 20%. Sample: peripheral blood. These TCRs come from a human donor in a cohort sampled during active COVID-19. Each CDR3 is given with its conserved first and last residue. Fields, in order: clone size, J gene, V gene, D gene, CDR3 protein, CDR3 DNA. A D gene is named only where the DNA matches it firmly. Rows give clone size only sometimes, using once, few, many, or a class for an expanded clone.

few	TRBJ2-7	TRBV11-2	TRBD2	CASSQNFGGGAYEQYF	TGTGCCAGCAGCCAGAACTTCGGCGGGGGGGCCTACGAGCAGTACTTC
NA	TRBJ1-1	TRBV19	TRBD1	CASSIDGPGQGVAEAFF	TGTGCCAGTAGTATAGATGGCCCGGGACAGGGGGTCGCTGAAGCTTTCTTT
NA	TRBJ1-1	TRBV2	NA	CASSESTRRVPTEAFF	TGTGCCAGCAGTGAATCCACCCGGAGGGTCCCCACTGAAGCTTTCTTT
NA	TRBJ2-1	TRBV2	TRBD2	CASSVGGGAADEQFF	TGTGCCAGCAGTGTGGGCGGGGGGGCCGCCGATGAGCAGTTCTTC
NA	TRBJ1-2	TRBV7-2	TRBD1	CASSPGQGGYGYTF	TGTGCCAGCAGCCCCGGACAGGGGGGGTATGGCTACACCTTC
once	TRBJ2-2	TRBV30	NA	CAWSVIRANTGELFF	TGTGCCTGGAGTGTAATCCGGGCGAACACCGGGGAGCTGTTTTTT
NA	TRBJ2-5	TRBV5-5	NA	CASSRDSSPETQYF	TGTGCCAGCAGCCGGGACTCTAGCCCGGAGACCCAGTACTTC
NA	TRBJ2-1	TRBV7-8	TRBD2	CASSLGRTSGLNEQFF	TGTGCCAGCAGCCTAGGGCGGACTAGCGGTCTTAATGAGCAGTTCTTC
NA	TRBJ2-7	TRBV25-1	NA	CASTQTGRTNEQYF	TGTGCCAGCACCCAGACAGGGAGGACCAACGAGCAGTACTTC
few	TRBJ1-3	TRBV30	NA	CAWSARGSGNTIYF	TGTGCCTGGAGTGCCAGGGGATCTGGAAACACCATATATTTT
NA	TRBJ2-1	TRBV9	NA	CASSVDLAEYNEQFF	TGTGCCAGCAGCGTAGATCTAGCAGAATACAATGAGCAGTTCTTC
NA	TRBJ1-5	TRBV6-1	NA	CASSEAAGGYQPQHF	TGTGCCAGCAGTGAAGCAGCGGGAGGCTATCAGCCCCAGCATTTT
NA	TRBJ2-5	TRBV4-3	NA	CASSQAGGGRVETQYF	TGCGCCAGCAGCCAAGCTGGGGGGGGCAGGGTGGAGACCCAGTACTTC
NA	TRBJ2-7	TRBV29-1	TRBD1	CSVGQGDEQYF	TGCAGCGTTGGGCAGGGGGACGAGCAGTACTTC
NA	TRBJ1-3	TRBV28	TRBD1	CASRGGTGSGNTIYF	TGTGCCAGCAGGGGTGGGACAGGGTCTGGAAACACCATATATTTT
NA	TRBJ2-2	TRBV5-4	TRBD1	CASSLVGTANTGELFF	TGTGCCAGCAGCTTGGTCGGGACAGCTAACACCGGGGAGCTGTTTTTT
NA	TRBJ2-3	TRBV7-2	NA	CASSLELARNTDTQYF	TGTGCCAGCAGCTTAGAGCTAGCCAGGAACACAGATACGCAGTATTTT
NA	TRBJ2-7	TRBV15	TRBD1	CATSRDTQGFNEQYF	TGTGCCACCAGCAGAGATACACAGGGGTTTAACGAGCAGTACTTC
NA	TRBJ2-7	TRBV15	NA	CATSRDLDSSYEQYF	TGTGCCACCAGCAGAGATTTGGACAGCTCCTACGAGCAGTACTTC
NA	TRBJ2-7	TRBV20-1	NA	CSAFSSYEQYF	TGCAGTGCCTTCAGCTCCTACGAGCAGTACTTC
NA	TRBJ2-3	TRBV3-1/TRBV3-2	TRBD2	CASSQELAGGHTQYF	TGTGCCAGCAGCCAAGAACTAGCGGGAGGTCATACGCAGTATTTT
NA	TRBJ2-3	TRBV5-1	NA	CASSSDKATDTQYF	TGCGCCAGCAGTTCGGACAAGGCTACAGATACGCAGTATTTT
NA	TRBJ1-1	TRBV6-2/TRBV6-3	TRBD1	CASSRGQGEAFF	TGTGCCAGCAGCCGCGGACAGGGGGAAGCTTTCTTT
NA	TRBJ2-5	TRBV4-3	TRBD2	CASSQPSPGLAGHQETQYF	TGCGCCAGCAGCCAGCCGAGTCCGGGACTAGCGGGGCATCAAGAGACCCAGTACTTC
NA	TRBJ1-2	TRBV15	NA	CATSRDRGYYGYTF	TGTGCCACCAGCAGAGACAGGGGTTACTATGGCTACACCTTC
NA	TRBJ1-5	TRBV19	NA	CASSIQGSGPQHF	TGTGCCAGTAGTATCCAGGGCTCGGGGCCCCAGCATTTT
NA	TRBJ2-5	TRBV27	NA	CASSYRAAETQYF	TGTGCCAGCAGTTATCGAGCGGCAGAGACCCAGTACTTC
NA	TRBJ1-6	TRBV28	NA	CASRTQDSRNSPLHF	TGTGCCAGCAGAACCCAGGACAGTCGGAATTCACCCCTCCACTTT
NA	TRBJ1-6	TRBV10-2	NA	CATRDTRWERSPLHF	TGCGCCACCCGGGACACTCGTTGGGAGCGATCACCCCTCCACTTT
NA	TRBJ2-1	TRBV5-4	TRBD1	CASSPASPGQRFYNEQFF	TGTGCCAGCAGTCCAGCTTCTCCGGGACAGAGGTTTTACAATGAGCAGTTCTTC
NA	TRBJ1-6	TRBV28	NA	CATGEIRGSPLHF	TGTGCCACCGGAGAAATTAGAGGATCTCCCCTCCACTTT
NA	TRBJ1-6	TRBV28	TRBD1	CASSFVGQRGSPLHF	TGTGCCAGCAGTTTCGTGGGACAGAGAGGGTCACCCCTCCACTTT
NA	TRBJ2-1	TRBV10-3	NA	CAISGTLGSDEQFF	TGTGCCATCAGTGGGACACTGGGGTCGGATGAGCAGTTCTTC
once	TRBJ2-7	TRBV4-2	NA	CASSQELTALSYEQYF	TGTGCCAGCAGCCAAGAGTTAACAGCCTTATCCTACGAGCAGTACTTC
once	TRBJ2-5	TRBV5-1	NA	CASSLGTSEGETQYF	TGCGCCAGCAGCCTGGGGACTTCGGAGGGGGAGACCCAGTACTTC
NA	TRBJ1-1	TRBV2	TRBD1	CARSSRGRTEAFF	TGTGCCAGATCTAGCAGGGGGCGGACTGAAGCTTTCTTT
NA	TRBJ2-6	TRBV3-1/TRBV3-2	TRBD1	CASSQGQGSSGANVLTF	TGTGCCAGCAGCCAAGGACAGGGAAGCTCTGGGGCCAACGTCCTGACTTTC
NA	TRBJ1-2	TRBV6-5	TRBD1	CATAGTGNRDHGYTF	TGTGCCACAGCTGGGACAGGAAACCGAGACCATGGCTACACCTTC
many	TRBJ1-3	TRBV7-2	NA	CASSLYPNRANTIYF	TGTGCCAGCAGCTTATACCCCAACAGGGCCAACACCATATATTTT
few	TRBJ2-7	TRBV24-1	TRBD1	CAPGQTGVVYEQYF	TGTGCCCCTGGACAGACAGGGGTAGTCTACGAGCAGTACTTC
NA	TRBJ2-7	TRBV19	NA	CASRQSLDSEQYF	TGTGCCAGTCGACAGAGCCTTGATAGCGAGCAGTACTTC
NA	TRBJ2-5	TRBV9	NA	CASSETGHETQYF	TGTGCCAGCAGCGAAACAGGGCACGAGACCCAGTACTTC
NA	TRBJ1-1	TRBV6-1	NA	CASSEVQGNTEAFF	TGTGCCAGCAGTGAGGTACAGGGAAACACTGAAGCTTTCTTT
NA	TRBJ2-1	TRBV2	TRBD2	CASTGLAGNYNEQFF	TGTGCCAGCACGGGACTAGCGGGCAATTACAATGAGCAGTTCTTC
NA	TRBJ2-3	TRBV2	NA	CASNSAGRTDTQYF	TGTGCCAGCAATAGCGCGGGAAGAACAGATACGCAGTATTTT